Given below is one T cell receptor (beta chain) in context. Its antigen is not identified. The method was immunoSEQ multiplex PCR; TCRdb's version includes in-frame clones alone and lacks a portion of them. The sample contains about 9,200 clones, more than 75% of which appear only once. This record belongs to a study of T cell clones after liver transplantation. Study as a whole: Standard immunosuppression, with no induction, continued until 12-24 months after transplant. Overall study results and limits: A significant post-transplant drop in circulating graft-donor-reactive CD4 TCRbeta sequences occurred in most of the 8 subjects. Post-transplant time points were not standardized, so conclusions are preliminary.

The CDR3 contains 14 residues. V lost 6 bases and J lost 5, with 14 bases in between. The germline V gene encodes CDR1 LNHDA and CDR2 SQIVND (reference sequence). This sample comprised CD8+ T cells from blood, obtained at the 22-month timepoint. The genes are TRBV19 and TRBJ1-5, with D maybe TRBD1 (6 bases). The clonotype was recovered from a human patient who received a liver transplant. T cells may partly derive from the graft donor. CDR3 DNA sequence: TGTGCCAGTAGCACACAGGGAACGCATCAGCCCCAGCATTTT. It codes for CASSTQGTHQPQHF.